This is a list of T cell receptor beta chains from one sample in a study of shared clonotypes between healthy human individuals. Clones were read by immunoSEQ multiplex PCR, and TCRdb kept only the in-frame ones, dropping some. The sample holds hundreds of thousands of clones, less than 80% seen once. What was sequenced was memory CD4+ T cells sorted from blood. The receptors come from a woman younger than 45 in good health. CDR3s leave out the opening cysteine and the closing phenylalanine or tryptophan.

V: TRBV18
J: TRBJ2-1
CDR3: ASSPREANEQF

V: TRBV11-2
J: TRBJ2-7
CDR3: ASSRLASTSYEQY

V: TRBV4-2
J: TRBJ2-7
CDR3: ASSQGGQGLYEQY

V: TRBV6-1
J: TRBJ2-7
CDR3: ASSEAPEFPYEQY

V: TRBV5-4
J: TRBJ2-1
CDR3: ASRGGGSSYNEQF

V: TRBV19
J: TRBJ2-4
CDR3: ASSMGARWHKNIQY

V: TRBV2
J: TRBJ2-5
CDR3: ASTQGLPGETQY

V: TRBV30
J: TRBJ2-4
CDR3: AWKDRGKNIQY

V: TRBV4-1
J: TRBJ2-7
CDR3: ASSPSWLAEVPYEQY

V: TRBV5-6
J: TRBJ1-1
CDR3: ASSLAAGQGNTEAF

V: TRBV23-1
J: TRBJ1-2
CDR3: ASSQSVLGKNGYT

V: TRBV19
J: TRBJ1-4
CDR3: ASSVHRRQGAREKLF

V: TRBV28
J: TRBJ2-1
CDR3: ASSSDSGLAGGSAYNEQF

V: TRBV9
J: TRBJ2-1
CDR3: ASSVDGRSNEQF

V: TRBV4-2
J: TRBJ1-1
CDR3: ASSRDTEAF

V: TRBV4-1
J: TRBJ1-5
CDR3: ASSQVGLHQPQH